The T cell receptor beta chain under discussion was sequenced for a study of OX40 agonist ivuxolimab in advanced cancers. V shed 1 base and J shed 6 bases, with 9 bases lying between them. The CDR3 loop spans 14 amino acids. CDR1 is LGHNA and CDR2 is YSLEER in the germline V gene. Libraries were prepared by immunoSEQ multiplex PCR; TCRdb keeps only in-frame clonotypes and omits some of them. Of about 90,000 clones in the sample, approximately 90% were seen once. The chain combines TRBV4-3 with TRBJ2-2; D ambiguous. The sequences come from CD4+ or CD8+ T cells sorted from blood, collected in a trial of the OX40 agonist ivuxolimab. This clonotype was obtained from an adult with an advanced solid tumor such as melanoma, head and neck, liver or kidney cancer. CDR3 sequence reads: CASSQGGIPGELFF. In DNA, the CDR3 is TGCGCCAGCAGCCAAGGAGGCATCCCCGGGGAGCTGTTTTTT.